The following is a TCR beta chain sequence with its context. Its antigen remains unidentified. The data were taken from a study of T cell responses to AZD1222 COVID-19 vaccine. Broader study findings: Spike was spanned by vaccine-associated CD4 TCRs, which were dominant at 160-218 and 743-854.

This CDR3 has 12 residues. V was shortened by 5 bases and J by 6 bases, with 10 bases between the two germline ends. Some clones are missing from TCRdb's copy, which holds only in-frame ones; the method was immunoSEQ multiplex PCR. Of roughly 110,000 clones in the sample, under 95% are singletons; the top ten hold approximately 22%. The rearrangement joins TRBV12-3 or TRBV12-4 to TRBJ1-1; D ambiguous. The sample consisted of peripheral blood, taken on day 0 of AZD1222 vaccination. This TCR derives from an adult in good health. The CDR3 region has the DNA TGTGCCAGCAGTACGTACGAGGCTGAAGCTTTCTTT. This codes for CASSTYEAEAFF.